The 28 T cell receptor beta chains given below trace back to one sample, sequenced in a study of a mutant IDH1 vaccine in newly diagnosed glioma. Their antigens are not known. Profiling relied on immunoSEQ multiplex PCR, and the TCRdb table lists in-frame clones only, not all of them. The data contain roughly 60,000 clones, roughly four fifths of them singletons. Documented time point: week 11, during vaccination. Each dose delivered 300 ug of mutant IDH1 20-mer peptide subcutaneously with imiquimod. Sample: PBMCs, taken from a glioma patient whose treatment included an IDH1 peptide vaccine. Every receptor here comes from a man aged 25-45 years with glioma.

This clone has a handful of counts. In DNA form, the CDR3 reads TGTGCCAGCACTTTTAGGGCCCTGAACACTGAAGCTTTCTTT. Residues: CASTFRALNTEAFF. This sequence joins TRBV2 and TRBJ1-1; D unresolved. The CDR3 sequence is 14 residues long. The ends were cut back, 7 bases at V and 0 bases at J, with 12 bases in the middle. CDR1 SNHLY and CDR2 FYNNEI come from the germline V gene.

The chain couples TRBV5-1 to TRBJ2-1; 12 bases fit TRBD2. V shed 1 base and J 9 bases; nucleotides not matched to a gene: 8. Per germline, CDR1 SGHRS and CDR2 YFSETQ. This CDR3 is built from 16 residues. The CDR3 spells CASSLPPSGGAGEQFF. CDR3 in DNA: TGCGCCAGCAGCTTGCCCCCTAGCGGGGGGGCTGGTGAGCAGTTCTTC.

The V gene is TRBV30, the J gene TRBJ2-3; D call uncertain. The germline CDR1 and CDR2 sequences are GTSNPN and SVGIG (reference sequence). The CDR3 has 13 residues. V was cut by 2 bases and J by 4 bases, with 10 bases left in between. CDR3 sequence reads: CAWSLVGSDTQYF. Here the CDR3 DNA reads TGTGCCTGGAGTCTGGTCGGCTCAGATACGCAGTATTTT.

The V and J genes are TRBV19 and TRBJ1-2; 7 bases match TRBD1. The CDR3 sequence is 14 residues long. The V and J ends lost 1 base and 8 bases, in that order; junction bases with no gene match: 7. Germline V gene data show CDR1 as LNHDA and CDR2 as SQIVND (reference sequence). The CDR3 loop reads CASSIAKGAQGYTF. The CDR3 nucleotides are TGTGCCAGTAGTATAGCTAAGGGGGCGCAGGGCTACACCTTC.

The chain has TRBV23-1 and TRBJ1-4; D is uncertain. TRBV23-1 is annotated as an ORF whose role is uncertain. Trimming left V 3 bases short and J 5 bases short, with 16 bases between. The CDR3 covers 16 residues. CDR3 sequence (DNA): TGCGCCAGCAGTCACCTAGGGCCTCAGGCCAATGAAAAACTGTTTTTT. This codes for CASSHLGPQANEKLFF.

V is TRBV11-1 and J is TRBJ1-2, with TRBD1 as a possible D gene (6 bases). Germline loops: CDR1 SGHAT, CDR2 FQDESV (reference sequence). V was cut by 5 bases and J by 8 bases, with 9 bases left in between. CDR3 size: 11 residues. The CDR3 loop reads CASSQGQGYTF. The CDR3 coding sequence is TGTGCCAGCAGCCAAGGACAGGGCTACACCTTC.

The rearrangement links TRBV28 to TRBJ2-7, with D unclear. CDR1 and CDR2 (germline): MDHEN, SYDVKM. The V end was cut by 3 bases, the J end by 0 bases, with 6 bases between. The CDR3 is 13 amino acids. The CDR3 protein is CASSFGSSYEQYF. Written as DNA, the CDR3 is TGTGCCAGCAGTTTTGGCTCCTCCTACGAGCAGTACTTC. Combining the CDR3 with reference TRBV28 and TRBJ2-7 gives the whole variable domain DVKVTQSSRYLVKRTGEKVFLECVQDMDHENMFWYRQDPGLGLRLIYFSYDVKMKEKGDIPEGYSVSREKKERFSLILESASTNQTSMYLCASSFGSSYEQYFGPGTRLTVT.

The chain employs TRBV7-8 and TRBJ1-3; D call uncertain. The CDR3 sequence is 17 residues long. CDR1 and CDR2 from the germline V gene are SGHVS and FQNEAQ. V lost 5 bases to trimming and J lost 0 bases, with 17 bases between them. CDR3 DNA: TGTGCCAGCAGCCTACTGACCGGACGAAACTCTGGAAACACCATATATTTT. Translation: CASSLLTGRNSGNTIYF. Using reference TRBV7-8 and TRBJ1-3 for the parts outside the CDR3, the full variable domain is GAGVSQSPRYKVAKRGQDVALRCDPISGHVSLFWYQQALGQGPEFLTYFQNEAQLDKSGLPSDRFFAERPEGSVSTLKIQRTQQEDSAVYLCASSLLTGRNSGNTIYFGEGSWLTVV.

This rearrangement joins TRBV5-1 to TRBJ2-2; TRBD1 matches at 8 bases. This CDR3 comprises 13 residues. Germline CDR1 and CDR2: SGHRS and YFSETQ. Trimming took 9 bases from V and 4 from J; bases not matched to a gene: 5. Here the CDR3 reads CATRQGFTGELFF. The CDR3 DNA is TGCGCCACCCGACAGGGGTTCACCGGGGAGCTGTTTTTT. The variable domain in full, completed from reference TRBV5-1 and TRBJ2-2, reads KAGVTQTPRYLIKTRGQQVTLSCSPISGHRSVSWYQQTPGQGLQFLFEYFSETQRNKGNFPGRFSGRQFSNSRSEMNVSTLELGDSALYLCATRQGFTGELFFGEGSRLTVL.

In this sample, this clone turned up once. This sequence joins TRBV29-1 and TRBJ1-2; the match to TRBD1 covers 7 bases. The CDR3 covers 14 residues. V was pared by 4 bases and J by 6 bases, with 11 bases of the junction left unmatched. CDR1 SQVTM and CDR2 ANQGSEA come from the germline V gene. DNA of the CDR3: TGCAGCGTTGCGGGGCAGGGGGTACGGCATGGCTACACCTTC. This sequence encodes CSVAGQGVRHGYTF.

V is TRBV7-9 and J is TRBJ2-1, with TRBD1 matching 10 bases. Germline lookup yields CDR1 SEHNR and CDR2 FQNEAQ (reference sequence). J gave up 7 bases and V 5 bases, and 11 bases lay outside the gene matches. The CDR3 sequence is 16 residues long. The CDR3 reads CASSPKLDRGPNEQFF. The CDR3 region has the DNA TGTGCCAGCAGCCCTAAACTCGACAGGGGGCCGAATGAGCAGTTCTTC.

The CDR3 DNA follows: TGTGCCAGCAGCCCGAGCCGGGACAGGAACTACGAGCAGTACTTC. It codes for CASSPSRDRNYEQYF. The V gene is TRBV7-8, the J gene TRBJ2-7; 8 bases match TRBD1. V lost 5 bases to trimming and J lost 3 bases; unmatched junction nucleotides: 9. Germline V lookup: CDR1 SGHVS, CDR2 FQNEAQ. The CDR3 consists of 15 residues.

J is TRBJ1-1 and V is TRBV7-3, with a possible D match to TRBD1 (6 bases). The CDR3 covers 15 residues. Germline values: CDR1 SGHTA, CDR2 FQGTGA. The V end lost 1 base, the J end lost 2 bases, and 11 bases lay between the germline ends. The CDR3 sequence: CASSLIRQANTEAFF. DNA of the CDR3: TGTGCCAGCAGCTTAATACGACAGGCAAACACTGAAGCTTTCTTT.

This clone has just a few counts. V is TRBV28 and J is TRBJ1-2, with TRBD1 matching 7 bases. V shed 4 bases and J 1 base; nucleotides not matched to a gene: 12. CDR1 and CDR2 from the germline V gene are MDHEN and SYDVKM. CDR3 length: 17 amino acids. The DNA of the CDR3 is TGTGCCAGCAGTTCCCGGGACAGTGGGGGTTTTAACTATGGCTACACCTTC. This codes for CASSSRDSGGFNYGYTF.

This clone showed up just a few times. The chain recombines TRBV30 with TRBJ1-4, with D tentatively TRBD1 (6 bases). The CDR3 consists of 14 residues. Trimming pared 4 bases from V and 8 bases from J, leaving 17 bases between. Germline V gene lookup returns CDR1 GTSNPN and CDR2 SVGIG (reference sequence). The CDR3 loop is CAWKGGREWEKLFF. CDR3 in DNA: TGTGCCTGGAAGGGGGGCAGGGAGTGGGAAAAACTGTTTTTT.

This chain connects TRBV25-1 to TRBJ2-2; D gene uncertain. Germline V CDR1 and CDR2: MGHDK, SYGVNS. CDR3 size: 12 residues. Between the trimmed V and J ends, which lost 4 bases and 3 bases, there was a span of 3 bases. In nucleotides, the CDR3 is TGTGCCAGCAGTGCGGACACCGGGGAGCTGTTTTTT. Translated, it gives CASSADTGELFF.

The rearrangement joins TRBV5-4 to TRBJ1-1; no clear D gene. CDR3 length: 14 amino acids. CDR1 is SGHNT and CDR2 is YYREEE in the germline V gene (reference sequence). Trimming left V 4 bases short and J 1 base short, with 11 bases between. The CDR3 nucleotides are TGTGCCAGCAGCCGGAACTCCAGGAACACTGAAGCTTTCTTT. As protein: CASSRNSRNTEAFF.

This chain uses TRBV6-5 with TRBJ2-2; D is ambiguous. The CDR3 has 13 residues. V lost 1 base and J 7 bases, leaving 7 bases between the germline ends. The germline gives CDR1 MNHEY, CDR2 SVGAGI. The CDR3 DNA is TGTGCCAGCAGTTACTGGGGTGACGGGGAGCTGTTTTTT. This translates into CASSYWGDGELFF.

With respect to this clone: Different DNA sequences within this sample yield the same CDR3. This rearrangement joins TRBV9 to TRBJ1-1, with D unclear. CDR1 is SGDLS and CDR2 is YYNGEE in the germline V gene. The CDR3 consists of 15 residues. Trimming took 3 bases from V and 0 from J, leaving 12 bases between them. Here the CDR3 reads CASSGGRAMNTEAFF. As DNA, the CDR3 is TGTGCCAGCAGCGGTGGTAGGGCGATGAACACTGAAGCTTTCTTT.

The V and J genes are TRBV2 and TRBJ1-2; D is ambiguous. CDR1 is SNHLY and CDR2 is FYNNEI in the germline V gene. This CDR3 has 14 residues. Trimming removed 6 bases from V and 1 base from J, with 12 bases in between. DNA for the CDR3: TGTGCCAGCAGACCACATCAGATTAACTATGGCTACACCTTC. It translates to CASRPHQINYGYTF. Variable domain in full (rest from reference TRBV2 and TRBJ1-2): EPEVTQTPSHQVTQMGQEVILRCVPISNHLYFYWYRQILGQKVEFLVSFYNNEISEKSEIFDDQFSVERPDGSNFTLKIRSTKLEDSAMYFCASRPHQINYGYTFGSGTRLTVV.

With respect to this clone: One junction end disagrees with the germline gene, perhaps due to a read error. This chain links TRBV18 with TRBJ1-1; no reliable D call. The CDR3 has 14 residues. CDR1 KGHSH and CDR2 LQKENI come from the germline V gene. The chain's CDR3 is CASSPRTVNTEAFF. The CDR3 bases are TGTGCCAGCTCCCCACGGACGGTGAACACTGAAGCTTTCTTT.

This sequence joins TRBV18 and TRBJ2-2, with 7 bases that match TRBD1. Per the germline V gene, CDR1 is KGHSH and CDR2 is LQKENI. This CDR3 comprises 15 residues. With V trimmed by 6 bases and J by 5 bases, 9 bases remained unmatched. The CDR3 loop is CASSALQGRTGELFF. DNA for the CDR3: TGTGCCAGCTCGGCGCTACAGGGGCGTACCGGGGAGCTGTTTTTT.

This chain connects TRBV29-1 to TRBJ2-1; D is unresolved. Trimming took off 7 bases at V and 2 bases at J, with 15 bases between the two ends. Germline CDR1 reads SQVTM; CDR2 reads ANQGSEA. The CDR3 extends over 14 amino acids. As DNA, the CDR3 is TGCAGCGCTCTAGACTCCTTACCCTACAATGAGCAGTTCTTC. This sequence encodes CSALDSLPYNEQFF.

The chain joins TRBV30 to TRBJ1-5, with a weak D call TRBD1 (5 bases). Trimming left V 2 bases short and J 7 bases short, with 9 bases between. In germline, CDR1 is GTSNPN, CDR2 SVGIG (reference sequence). The length of the CDR3 is 12 residues. Here the CDR3 reads CAWSRGWQPQHF. DNA for the CDR3: TGTGCCTGGAGTAGGGGCTGGCAGCCCCAGCATTTT.

CDR3 in amino acids: CASSIYEGVTDTQYF. The CDR3 DNA sequence: TGTGCCAGTAGTATATACGAGGGAGTGACAGATACGCAGTATTTT. The rearrangement uses TRBV19 and TRBJ2-3; D perhaps matches TRBD2 (5 bases). This CDR3 region has 15 residues. CDR1 is LNHDA, CDR2 SQIVND, per germline (reference sequence). V was shortened by 2 bases and J by 3 bases, with 12 bases between the two germline ends.

The genes are TRBV28 and TRBJ2-3; 9 bases match TRBD1. With V trimmed by 0 bases and J by 3 bases, 4 bases remained unmatched. Germline CDR1 and CDR2: MDHEN and SYDVKM. This CDR3 has 16 residues. CDR3 DNA sequence: TGTGCCAGCAGTTTATGGGGACAGGGTCAAACAGATACGCAGTATTTT. Encoded protein: CASSLWGQGQTDTQYF.

This clone was found once. The genes are TRBV10-2 and TRBJ1-1, with 7 bases identical to TRBD1. V lost 0 bases to trimming and J lost 6 bases; unmatched junction nucleotides: 4. CDR1 is WSHSY and CDR2 is SAAADI in the germline V gene. This CDR3 is built from 14 residues. This CDR3 is CASSESLGTAEAFF. Written as DNA, the CDR3 is TGCGCCAGCAGTGAGTCTTTAGGGACAGCTGAAGCTTTCTTT.

The count of this clone is one. This chain uses TRBV4-1 with TRBJ2-5; 8 bases map to TRBD1. Trimming cost V 1 base and J 4 bases; bases outside gene matches: 2. This CDR3 spans 14 amino acids. From germline, CDR1 is MGHRA and CDR2 YSYEKL. The DNA of the CDR3 is TGCGCCAGCAGCCAAGTCAGGGGGCGAGAGACCCAGTACTTC. Protein product: CASSQVRGRETQYF.